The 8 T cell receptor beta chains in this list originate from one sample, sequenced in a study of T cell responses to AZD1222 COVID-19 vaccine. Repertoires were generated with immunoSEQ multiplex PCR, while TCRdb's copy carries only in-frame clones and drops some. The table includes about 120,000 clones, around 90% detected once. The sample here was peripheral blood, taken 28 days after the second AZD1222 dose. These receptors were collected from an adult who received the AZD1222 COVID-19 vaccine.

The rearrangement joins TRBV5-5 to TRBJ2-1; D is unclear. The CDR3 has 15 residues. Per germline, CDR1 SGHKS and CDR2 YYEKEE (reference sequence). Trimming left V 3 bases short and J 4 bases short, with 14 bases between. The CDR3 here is CASSSRAWVYNEQFF. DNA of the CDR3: TGTGCCAGCAGCTCACGAGCTTGGGTGTACAATGAGCAGTTCTTC.

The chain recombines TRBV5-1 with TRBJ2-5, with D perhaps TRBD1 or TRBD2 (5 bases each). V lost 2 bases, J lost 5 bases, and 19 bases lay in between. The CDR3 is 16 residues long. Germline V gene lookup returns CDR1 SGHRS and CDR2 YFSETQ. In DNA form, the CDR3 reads TGCGCCAGCAGCTTAGGGGTTACATCGGGATTGGAGACCCAGTACTTC. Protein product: CASSLGVTSGLETQYF.

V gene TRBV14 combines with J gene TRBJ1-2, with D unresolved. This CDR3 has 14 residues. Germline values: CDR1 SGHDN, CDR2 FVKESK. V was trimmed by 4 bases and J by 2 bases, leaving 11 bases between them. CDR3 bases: TGTGCCAGCAGCCGAATACCGGGGAACTATGGCTACACCTTC. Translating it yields CASSRIPGNYGYTF.

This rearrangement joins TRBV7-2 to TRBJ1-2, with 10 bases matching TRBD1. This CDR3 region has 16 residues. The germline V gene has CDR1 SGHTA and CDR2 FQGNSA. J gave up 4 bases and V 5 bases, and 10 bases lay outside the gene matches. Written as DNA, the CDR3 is TGTGCCAGCAGCACTAGACTCGGGACAGGGGCCTATGGCTACACCTTC. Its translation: CASSTRLGTGAYGYTF.

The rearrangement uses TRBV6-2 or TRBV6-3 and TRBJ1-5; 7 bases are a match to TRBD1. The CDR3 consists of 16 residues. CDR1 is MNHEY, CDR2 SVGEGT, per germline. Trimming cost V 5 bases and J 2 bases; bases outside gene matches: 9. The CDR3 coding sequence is TGTGCCAGCAGTAACCCCTTCGGGACAGGCAATCAGCCCCAGCATTTT. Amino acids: CASSNPFGTGNQPQHF.

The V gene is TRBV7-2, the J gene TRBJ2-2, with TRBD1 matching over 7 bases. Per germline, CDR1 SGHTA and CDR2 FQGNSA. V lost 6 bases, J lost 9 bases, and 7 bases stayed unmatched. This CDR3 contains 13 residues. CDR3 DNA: TGTGCCAGCAGGAGACAGGGAACCAGGGAGCTGTTTTTT. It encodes CASRRQGTRELFF.

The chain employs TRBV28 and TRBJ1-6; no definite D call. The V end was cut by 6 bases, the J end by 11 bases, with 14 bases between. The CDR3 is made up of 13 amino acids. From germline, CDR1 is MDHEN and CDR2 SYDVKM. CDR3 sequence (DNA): TGTGCCAGCAGCCCCGAAACGCCCGCACCCCTCCACTTT. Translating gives CASSPETPAPLHF.

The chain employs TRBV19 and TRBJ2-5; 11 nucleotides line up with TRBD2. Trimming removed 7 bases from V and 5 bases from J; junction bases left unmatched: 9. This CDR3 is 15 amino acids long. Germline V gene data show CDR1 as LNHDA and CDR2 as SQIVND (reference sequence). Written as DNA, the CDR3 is TGTGCCAGTACCACCGGGACTAGCGGCCGGGAGACCCAGTACTTC. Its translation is CASTTGTSGRETQYF.